This record looks at one T cell receptor beta chain sequence and its context. Germline lookup yields CDR1 SGHTA and CDR2 FQGTGA. The CDR3 runs to 15 residues. The V segment lost 7 bases and the J segment 2 bases; nucleotides outside the gene matches: 7. This entry comes from a study of blood T cell repertoires in COVID-19. Study details: Italy, Spain and the United States were the sources of the convalescent and acute COVID-19 samples. PBMCs, B-cell-depleted T cells, or T cells were the source of the cDNA or gDNA that made up the material.

As processed by the authors: Amplification of reference gene primers was used by the study to estimate nucleated cell counts. Here immunoSEQ multiplex PCR was the method, and the copy in TCRdb shows in-frame clones only, minus some. The V and J calls and clone size come from that table; D and trimming were worked out from the DNA. The data hold some 360,000 clones, with over 85% observed a single time. Seattle's enrolled individuals joined amid active infection and were then monitored longitudinally. This chain uses TRBV7-3 with TRBJ1-4; the match to TRBD1 covers 7 bases. The source is an older woman with COVID-19, enrolled during active disease. The sample consisted of peripheral blood. CDR3 amino acids: CASKPGQWTNEKLFF. The CDR3 coding sequence is TGTGCCAGCAAACCGGGACAGTGGACTAATGAAAAACTGTTTTTT.